Below, one T cell receptor (beta chain) is given with its context. This clone was counted between two and nine times. Its antigen is still unknown. Qualities for individual bases were not recorded, and no much larger clone is one base off. CDR1 SGDLS and CDR2 YYNGEE are derived from the germline V gene. Trimming takes 3 bases off V and 0 bases off J; junction bases not matched to a gene: 3. There are 15 amino acids in the CDR3, from cysteine to phenylalanine inclusive. Just the 45-base CDR3 DNA is kept, in frame starting at base 1. The sample originates from a study of blood T cell repertoires in COVID-19 (dated by TCRdb to 2018 to 2021). Regarding the study in general: The collaborator samples originated in the United States, Italy and Spain and spanned the acute and convalescent phases of COVID-19. The material from the prospective study consisted of cDNA or gDNA derived from T cells, B-cell-depleted T cells, or PBMCs. The dataset comprised deeply sampled blood TCRbeta repertoires from subjects exposed to, actively infected with, or recovered from COVID-19. A freely available public database, intended as a resource for researchers studying the immune response to SARS-CoV-2, is where the repertoires were released. Samples were obtained from the ongoing ImmuneRACE study (first 160 participants) and from 1,200 or so subjects provided by 6 global collaborators. Sample metadata almost always included a de-identified subject ID, COVID-19 status, age in years and sex. Where available, HLA class I and class II types were obtained from metadata supplied by the sample provider rather than from assay-based typing.

The immunoSEQ Assay, a bias-controlled multiplex PCR, was used to amplify TCRbeta CDR3 regions from genomic DNA. As for the authors' bioinformatics: Within the assay, amplification of reference gene primers was used to estimate how many nucleated cells each sample contained. To quantify the absolute abundance of each unique TCRbeta CDR3 rearrangement, sequence reads were collapsed and filtered. Productive Simpson clonality was computed per sample as the square root of Simpson's diversity index over productive rearrangements. Not all clones reach the TCRdb copy of this immuneACCESS table, which keeps in-frame sequences only. Checked studies attribute under half of the gap to unresolved V genes and leave the rest unexplained. V and J calls plus clone size are reproduced from that table; the DNA served to infer D and trimming. The sample table shows approximately 210,000 clones, and more than 65% are seen once. Jointly, the top ten make up roughly a sixth of the sample.

Study-wide findings and limitations: Clinical and demographic metadata were provided uncurated, with the amount varying by source and participant.

Participants in the prospective study were aged roughly 18 to 95 years, lived in about two dozen United States geographic areas, and enrolled through a virtual design. To assign participants to cohorts, the prospective study relied on clinical history that participants themselves reported in a screening survey and a study questionnaire. Mobile phlebotomists in the prospective study collected whole blood, serum and a nasopharyngeal or oropharyngeal swab from every participant. Over a roughly 2-month period, participants in the prospective study had the option of providing additional blood draws and questionnaires. Blood samples from the prospective study were shipped frozen or at room temperature prior to DNA extraction.

The TCR comes from a woman in her forties or fifties with acute COVID-19. The rearrangement combines TRBV9 with TRBJ1-1; the junction holds 9 bases that match TRBD1. The sequenced material came from PBMCs or T cells enriched from blood (not recorded which). This receptor has the CDR3 CASSGTGVLNTEAFF. The DNA sequence follows: TGTGCCAGCAGCGGGACAGGGGTTCTGAACACTGAAGCTTTCTTT.